This TCR beta chain was sequenced in a study of vaccination and CD4 T cells after COVID-19. Whole-study context: Four females and six males made up the convalescents, with two Hispanic. In culture, cells were exposed to overlapping spike peptides from SARS-CoV-2, HCoV-NL63, HCoV-OC43 and HCoV-229E. Researchers treated control cultures with a CEFX pool, an HIV-1 Nef pool, or no peptide.

This clonotype showed up just once. Its target is not known. Germline V gives CDR1 GTSNPN, CDR2 SVGIG (reference sequence). This CDR3 region has 13 residues. V gave up 2 bases and J gave up 0 bases, with 5 bases separating them. Regarding treatment: 10-day PBMC culture with coronavirus spike peptide pools or control peptides (ViraFEST assay). Every well contained around 2.2 million PBMCs, which were grown with approximately 9 IU/ml IL-2 and approximately 9.4 ug/ml peptide pools. At the Johns Hopkins FTIC core, DNA taken from cultured CD4+ T cells was sequenced by way of the Oncomine TCR Beta short-read assay. One entry per CDR3 protein results from TCRdb running MiXCR on the PCR reads. The sample gives about 15,000 distinct CDR3 sequences, 40% to 50% of which show up once; more than 15% is in the top ten.

The sequence was obtained from a human donor who had recovered from COVID-19. The rearrangement joins TRBV30 to TRBJ1-5; D uncertain. The sequencing here drew on CD4+ T cells from blood, cultured in vitro, taken before SARS-CoV-2 vaccination. The CDR3 loop is CAWSKYSNQPQHF. CDR3 nucleotide sequence: TGTGCCTGGAGTAAATATAGCAATCAGCCCCAGCATTTT.